A selection of T cell receptor beta chains follows, all from one sample in a study of control samples from healthy donors and cancer patients. Libraries were prepared by immunoSEQ multiplex PCR; TCRdb keeps only in-frame clonotypes and omits some of them. The sample holds around 130,000 clones, approximately 92% seen once. The specimen sequenced was blood. All receptors derive from a man younger than 35 in good health. CDR3s include the opening cysteine and the closing phenylalanine or tryptophan. The order of the fields is D gene, clone size, J gene, V gene, CDR3 protein, CDR3 DNA. The D gene is left open where the match is weak. For some rows the clone size is stated as once, few or many, or as a class when expanded; others skip it.

>.|once|TRBJ2-2|TRBV12-3/TRBV12-4
CASRSRAAGELFF
TGTGCCAGCAGATCAAGAGCGGCCGGGGAGCTGTTTTTT
>.|.|TRBJ1-5|TRBV20-1
CSASQPQHF
TGCAGTGCTAGCCAGCCCCAGCATTTT
>TRBD2|.|TRBJ2-1|TRBV18
CASSPGLAGNNEQFF
TGTGCCAGCTCACCCGGGCTAGCGGGGAACAATGAGCAGTTCTTC
>.|.|TRBJ2-3|TRBV24-1
CATSDAGWTDTQYF
TGTGCCACCAGTGATGCAGGATGGACAGATACGCAGTATTTT
>.|.|TRBJ1-5|TRBV6-5
CASSYSRGAQQPQHF
TGTGCCAGCAGTTACTCGAGGGGGGCTCAACAGCCCCAGCATTTT
>TRBD2|.|TRBJ2-1|TRBV6-2/TRBV6-3
CASSYWFGSGIAYNEQFF
TGTGCCAGCAGTTACTGGTTCGGTAGCGGGATCGCCTACAATGAGCAGTTCTTC
>TRBD2|.|TRBJ2-3|TRBV3-1/TRBV3-2
CASSLAGGSDTQYF
TGTGCCAGCAGCCTAGCGGGGGGATCAGATACGCAGTATTTT
>.|.|TRBJ2-3|TRBV15
CATSINPSDTQYF
TGTGCCACCAGCATTAATCCTTCAGATACGCAGTATTTT
>.|.|TRBJ1-2|TRBV7-9
CASSFSDRDYGYTF
TGTGCCAGCAGCTTCTCGGACAGAGACTATGGCTACACCTTC
>TRBD1|.|TRBJ1-2|TRBV2
CASRGGQILGYTF
TGTGCCAGCCGGGGGGGACAGATCCTTGGCTACACCTTC
>.|.|TRBJ2-3|TRBV6-5
CASSYLGGSDTQYF
TGTGCCAGCAGTTACTTGGGGGGATCGGATACGCAGTATTTT
>.|few|TRBJ1-5|TRBV5-1
CASSLDGARQPQHF
TGCGCCAGCAGCTTGGATGGGGCGCGGCAGCCCCAGCATTTT
>TRBD2|.|TRBJ2-3|TRBV5-6
CASGGGTQYF
TGTGCCAGCGGCGGGGGTACGCAGTATTTT
>TRBD1|once|TRBJ2-7|TRBV15
CATSRDRSLYEQYF
TGTGCCACCAGCAGGGACAGGAGCCTCTACGAGCAGTACTTC